The clone carrying this T cell receptor (beta chain) was recorded once. Per the study methods: The assay estimated nucleated cells by amplifying reference gene primers. Some clones are missing from TCRdb's copy, which holds only in-frame ones; the method was immunoSEQ multiplex PCR. The D gene and trimming were derived from the DNA, and the V and J assignments and clone size from that table. This table has approximately 180,000 clones, 70% to 90% appearing once. The data stem from a study of blood T cell repertoires in COVID-19. Study context: The origin of the acute and convalescent COVID-19 samples was the United States, Italy and Spain. Sample material is recorded as cDNA or gDNA derived from T cells, B-cell-depleted T cells, or PBMCs.

V lost 4 bases to trimming and J lost 5 bases, with 5 bases between them. The CDR3 covers 11 residues. Germline loops: CDR1 MNHEY, CDR2 SVGAGI. The clonotype comes from a man aged 35 to 55 with active or convalescent COVID-19. Sample: peripheral blood. The chain recombines TRBV6-5 with TRBJ2-5; TRBD2 is a possible D gene (5 bases). CDR3 nucleotide sequence: TGTGCCAGCAGTTCGGGGGAGACCCAGTACTTC. Translation: CASSSGETQYF.